These T cell receptor beta chains were read from a single sample in a study of CD8 T cells in Susac syndrome. In TCRdb, the immunoSEQ multiplex PCR reads were re-called with MiXCR into one record per CDR3 protein. The sample includes 150,000 to 200,000 distinct CDR3 sequences, over 85% of them seen just once. What was sequenced was CD4+ T cells from PBMCs. These receptors were obtained from a human donor in good health. CDR3s include the opening cysteine and the closing phenylalanine or tryptophan. Each record gives: V gene, CDR3 length, J gene, CDR3 protein.

>TRBV6-6|16|TRBJ1-6
CASSRQPLSGNSPLHF
>TRBV7-2|15|TRBJ1-5
CASSFRGQGNQPQHF
>TRBV29-1|13|TRBJ1-2
CSVASGGGYGYTF
>TRBV12-3/TRBV12-4|13|TRBJ2-7
CASSQRARLEQYF
>TRBV3-1|16|TRBJ1-3
CASSFGPTGPGNTIYF
>TRBV9|12|TRBJ2-1
CASSVGVNEQFF
>TRBV12-3/TRBV12-4|14|TRBJ2-1
CASSFRRGGNEQFF
>TRBV5-1|15|TRBJ1-2
CASSLVTENPGGYTF
>TRBV29-1|13|TRBJ1-2
CSVAPGQSYGYTF
>TRBV6-2/TRBV6-3|15|TRBJ2-1
CASNGTSGGANEQFF
>TRBV9|17|TRBJ1-3
CASSVEDSLYQGNTIYF